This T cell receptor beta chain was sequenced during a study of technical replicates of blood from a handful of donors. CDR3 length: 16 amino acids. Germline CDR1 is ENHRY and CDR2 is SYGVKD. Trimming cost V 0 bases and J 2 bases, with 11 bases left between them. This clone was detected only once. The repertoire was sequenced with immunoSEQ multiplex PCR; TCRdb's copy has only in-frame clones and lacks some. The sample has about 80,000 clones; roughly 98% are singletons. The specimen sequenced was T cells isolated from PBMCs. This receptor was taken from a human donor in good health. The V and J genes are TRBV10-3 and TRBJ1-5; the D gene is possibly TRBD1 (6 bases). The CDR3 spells CAISESSQGGNQPQHF. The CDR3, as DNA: TGTGCCATCAGTGAGTCTTCACAGGGAGGCAATCAGCCCCAGCATTTT.